A single sample is the source of the 26 T cell receptor beta chains below, sequenced in a study of blood T cell repertoires in COVID-19. Assay: immunoSEQ multiplex PCR; the TCRdb copy retains only in-frame clones and omits some. Of over 30,000 clones listed, almost 90% were seen once; the top ten hold 12%. Material: peripheral blood. Receptor source: a man between 65 and 79 years old with acute or convalescent COVID-19.

The chain has TRBV4-3 and TRBJ1-4, with D hard to call. Trimming took 0 bases from V and 6 from J, leaving 8 bases between them. The length of the CDR3 is 14 residues. Germline V gene sequence: CDR1 LGHNA, CDR2 YSLEER. CDR3 bases: TGCGCCAGCAGCCAAGATGGGAGAGATGAAAAACTGTTTTTT. This encodes CASSQDGRDEKLFF.

This clone was seen only once. The chain combines TRBV28 with TRBJ1-1, with unresolved D. The germline V and J ends were trimmed by 3 bases and 6 bases, with 14 bases remaining between them. Per germline, CDR1 MDHEN and CDR2 SYDVKM. This CDR3 is built from 14 residues. In nucleotides, the CDR3 is TGTGCCAGCAGTTTGGCAGGCGGGCACGCTGAAGCTTTCTTT. Amino acid sequence: CASSLAGGHAEAFF.

A single count supports this clone. V and J are TRBV2 and TRBJ1-5, with D hard to call. This CDR3 region has 13 residues. Trimming pared 2 bases from V and 4 bases from J, leaving 6 bases between. Looked up from germline, CDR1 is SNHLY and CDR2 is FYNNEI. The CDR3 spells CASSESGNQPQHF. The CDR3 nucleotides read TGTGCCAGCAGTGAATCGGGGAATCAGCCCCAGCATTTT. Full variable domain (missing parts from reference TRBV2 and TRBJ1-5): EPEVTQTPSHQVTQMGQEVILRCVPISNHLYFYWYRQILGQKVEFLVSFYNNEISEKSEIFDDQFSVERPDGSNFTLKIRSTKLEDSAMYFCASSESGNQPQHFGDGTRLSIL.

The chain couples TRBV6-2 or TRBV6-3 to TRBJ2-7; 12 nucleotides match TRBD2. Germline assignment: CDR1 MNHEY and CDR2 SVGEGT. CDR3 size: 15 residues. V trimming: 2 bases; J trimming: 5 bases; junction bases outside the gene matches: 4. The CDR3 nucleotides read TGTGCCAGCAGTTACCTAGCGGGAGGGCAAGACGAGCAGTACTTC. Amino acid sequence: CASSYLAGGQDEQYF.

This chain links TRBV5-1 with TRBJ2-5; D is perhaps TRBD1 (5 bases). Looked up from germline, CDR1 is SGHRS and CDR2 is YFSETQ. CDR3 size: 14 residues. V was clipped by 4 bases and J by 0 bases, with 10 bases between them. The CDR3 sequence is CASSLDTNQETQYF. CDR3 coding DNA: TGCGCCAGCAGCCTGGACACCAACCAAGAGACCCAGTACTTC.

The chain couples TRBV7-3 to TRBJ1-6; D is perhaps TRBD1 (5 bases). The germline V gene encodes CDR1 SGHTA and CDR2 FQGTGA. V was trimmed by 5 bases and J by 9 bases, leaving 11 bases between them. The CDR3 is made up of 13 amino acids. This CDR3 is CASSTSGFSPLHF. CDR3 nucleotides: TGTGCCAGCAGCACCTCAGGGTTTTCACCCCTCCACTTT.

CDR3 DNA sequence: TGTGCCAGCAGCGAGAGGCAGGGGTCGCCGAGTCCCAAGTATGGCTACACCTTC. Encoded protein: CASSERQGSPSPKYGYTF. The rearrangement links TRBV9 to TRBJ1-2, with a possible D match to TRBD1 (6 bases). V was clipped by 3 bases and J by 5 bases, with 26 bases between them. There are 18 residues in the CDR3. The germline V gene encodes CDR1 SGDLS and CDR2 YYNGEE.

The V call is TRBV6-5, the J call TRBJ1-2, with D tentatively TRBD1 (5 bases). V lost 0 bases, J lost 8 bases, and 13 bases lay in between. Germline loops: CDR1 MNHEY, CDR2 SVGAGI. The CDR3 extends over 14 amino acids. The CDR3 nucleotides are TGTGCCAGCAGTTACTCGAAAACCGGGGGGGGCTACACCTTC. It is translated as CASSYSKTGGGYTF.

This chain joins TRBV19 and TRBJ1-5, with no clear D. The V end was cut by 8 bases, the J end by 0 bases, with 11 bases between. Germline CDR1 LNHDA, CDR2 SQIVND (reference sequence). The CDR3 is made up of 14 amino acids. CDR3 amino acids: CASFSRFSNQPQHF. Written as DNA, the CDR3 is TGTGCCAGTTTTTCGCGGTTTAGCAATCAGCCCCAGCATTTT.

The chain links TRBV7-2 to TRBJ2-1; 10 positions match TRBD2. The V segment lost 3 bases and the J segment 5 bases; nucleotides outside the gene matches: 7. Germline V lookup: CDR1 SGHTA, CDR2 FQGNSA. CDR3 length: 16 residues. Written as DNA, the CDR3 is TGTGCCAGCAGCTTGAGGACTAGCGGTCTACACAATGAGCAGTTCTTC. Protein product: CASSLRTSGLHNEQFF.

This sequence joins TRBV11-1 and TRBJ1-1; 8 bases line up with TRBD1. V gave up 5 bases and J gave up 4 bases; unmatched junction bases: 9. Germline assignment: CDR1 SGHAT and CDR2 FQDESV (reference sequence). The CDR3 has 15 amino acids. CDR3 bases: TGTGCCAGCAGCCCTAGACAGGGGCTGAGCACTGAAGCTTTCTTT. Its protein is CASSPRQGLSTEAFF. The variable domain in full, with the rest retrieved from reference TRBV11-1 and TRBJ1-1, is EAEVAQSPRYKITEKSQAVAFWCDPISGHATLYWYRQILGQGPELLVQFQDESVVDDSQLPKDRFSAERLKGVDSTLKIQPAELGDSAMYLCASSPRQGLSTEAFFGQGTRLTVV.

CDR3: CASSSPGVWTGDRREPTYNEQFF. The CDR3 DNA follows: TGTGCCAGCAGCTCCCCGGGTGTTTGGACAGGGGACAGGCGGGAGCCAACCTACAATGAGCAGTTCTTC. The chain combines TRBV9 with TRBJ2-1; TRBD1 matches 9 bases. This CDR3 is 23 amino acids long. J lost 2 bases, V lost 4 bases, and 28 bases had no gene match. Germline lookup yields CDR1 SGDLS and CDR2 YYNGEE.

The DNA for the CDR3 is TGTGCCAGCAGTTTATCCATCCCAGCGGGAGGGGAGACCCAGTACTTC. This encodes CASSLSIPAGGETQYF. The chain couples TRBV28 to TRBJ2-5; 10 positions agree with TRBD2. The germline V gene has CDR1 MDHEN and CDR2 SYDVKM. The CDR3 length is 16 residues. V gave up 1 base and J gave up 5 bases; unmatched junction bases: 7.

This rearrangement joins TRBV12-3 or TRBV12-4 to TRBJ1-1, with D possibly being TRBD1 (5 bases). The CDR3 runs to 13 residues. The germline V and J ends were trimmed by 5 bases and 10 bases, with 17 bases remaining between them. CDR3 coding DNA: TGTGCCAGCAGTCAAATCCAGGGAGCGGGAGCTTTCTTT. Translating it yields CASSQIQGAGAFF.

The chain uses TRBV6-1 and TRBJ2-5, with a weak D call TRBD1 (6 bases). The germline V and J ends were trimmed by 1 base and 1 base, with 7 bases remaining between them. From germline, CDR1 is MNHNS and CDR2 SASEGT. This CDR3 has 14 residues. The CDR3 nucleotides are TGTGCCAGCAGTGAAGGGACAGCCCAAGAGACCCAGTACTTC. It encodes CASSEGTAQETQYF.

The chain links TRBV15 to TRBJ1-4; D gene uncertain. V lost 4 bases and J 3 bases, leaving 6 bases between the germline ends. The germline V gene has CDR1 LNHNV and CDR2 YYDKDF (reference sequence). The CDR3 contains 13 residues. As DNA, the CDR3 is TGTGCCACCAGCATGAGTCCTAATGAAAAACTGTTTTTT. It is translated as CATSMSPNEKLFF.

The CDR3: CATSKTVPVRRPYNEQFF. CDR3 nucleotide sequence: TGTGCCACCAGTAAGACAGTCCCGGTGCGTAGGCCCTACAATGAGCAGTTCTTC. The rearrangement joins TRBV15 to TRBJ2-1; D possibly corresponds to TRBD1 (5 bases). This CDR3 is 18 amino acids long. CDR1 LNHNV and CDR2 YYDKDF come from the germline V gene (reference sequence). V lost 6 bases to trimming and J lost 2 bases, with 23 bases between them.

The V and J genes are TRBV2 and TRBJ2-1; TRBD2 matches 9 bases. V was clipped by 4 bases and J by 6 bases; unmatched bases: 7. The CDR3 has 15 residues. Germline V lookup: CDR1 SNHLY, CDR2 FYNNEI. The CDR3: CASSAAGGSGNEQFF. The CDR3, as DNA: TGTGCCAGCAGTGCCGCGGGAGGGAGCGGCAATGAGCAGTTCTTC. The full variable domain, with the rest looked up from reference TRBV2 and TRBJ2-1, is EPEVTQTPSHQVTQMGQEVILRCVPISNHLYFYWYRQILGQKVEFLVSFYNNEISEKSEIFDDQFSVERPDGSNFTLKIRSTKLEDSAMYFCASSAAGGSGNEQFFGPGTRLTVL.

V usage is TRBV11-2 and J usage is TRBJ2-3, with 9 nucleotides matching TRBD1. The CDR3 is made up of 15 amino acids. V lost 1 base to trimming and J lost 2 bases; unmatched junction nucleotides: 1. The V gene's germline CDR1 is SGHAT and CDR2 FQNNGV. CDR3 sequence (DNA): TGTGCCAGCAGCTTAGGGACAGGGGTCACAGATACGCAGTATTTT. Its translation: CASSLGTGVTDTQYF.

V gene TRBV6-6 combines with J gene TRBJ1-2; 8 nucleotides match TRBD1. Germline V CDR1 and CDR2: MNHNY, SVGAGI (reference sequence). This CDR3 contains 13 residues. The J segment lost 8 bases and the V segment lost 6 bases, leaving 8 bases of the junction unmatched. The CDR3 DNA sequence: TGTGCCAGCAGCCCACAGGGGGTCGAGGGCTACACCTTC. Protein product: CASSPQGVEGYTF.

The V call is TRBV19, the J call TRBJ2-1; 14 nucleotides line up with TRBD2. V dropped 4 bases and J dropped 6; count of bases not matched to a gene: 5. This CDR3 contains 16 residues. Germline assignment: CDR1 LNHDA and CDR2 SQIVND (reference sequence). For the CDR3, the DNA is TGTGCCAGTAGTACTTGGACTAGCGGGAGGTCCAATGAGCAGTTCTTC. It codes for CASSTWTSGRSNEQFF.

This clone was counted a few times. The rearrangement links TRBV2 to TRBJ1-4, with TRBD1 matching over 7 bases. J lost 4 bases, V lost 4 bases, and 3 bases had no gene match. Germline V lookup: CDR1 SNHLY, CDR2 FYNNEI. CDR3 size: 14 residues. The CDR3 loop is CASSGTGFNEKLFF. In nucleotides, the CDR3 is TGTGCCAGCAGTGGGACAGGATTTAATGAAAAACTGTTTTTT.

The chain recombines TRBV2 with TRBJ2-7, with a tentative D call TRBD2 (6 bases). Per germline, CDR1 SNHLY and CDR2 FYNNEI. The V end was cut by 2 bases, the J end by 5 bases, with 10 bases between. The CDR3 totals 13 residues. The CDR3 DNA reads as TGTGCCAGCAGTGAATCTACGGGGGACGAGCAGTACTTC. Translation: CASSESTGDEQYF.

The chain links TRBV19 to TRBJ1-3; D unclear. Germline V gene lookup returns CDR1 LNHDA and CDR2 SQIVND (reference sequence). Trimming stripped 9 bases from V and 0 bases from J, with 3 bases between. CDR3 length equals 11 residues. CDR3 coding DNA: TGTGCCAGCAGCTCTGGAAACACCATATATTTT. Amino acid sequence: CASSSGNTIYF.

CDR3 nucleotides: TGCGCCAGCAGCCAGACAGGGACCTTCAACGTCCTGACTTTC. Its translation is CASSQTGTFNVLTF. The chain employs TRBV5-1 and TRBJ2-6, with TRBD1 matching 7 bases. The junction had 7 bases not matched to a gene; V was cut back by 4 bases and J by 9 bases. Germline CDR1 is SGHRS and CDR2 is YFSETQ. The CDR3 length is 14 residues.

The chain carries TRBV7-8 and TRBJ2-7, with 7 nucleotides matching TRBD2. Germline V gene sequence: CDR1 SGHVS, CDR2 FQNEAQ. The J segment lost 3 bases and the V segment lost 1 base, leaving 6 bases of the junction unmatched. The CDR3 is 15 residues long. The DNA for the CDR3 is TGTGCCAGCAGCTTAGGCCCTAGCGGTCACTACGAGCAGTACTTC. It translates to CASSLGPSGHYEQYF.